The clone carrying this T cell receptor beta chain was seen a few times. The record originates from a study of response to subunit inactivated influenza vaccine. TCRdb analysed the RT-PCR reads with MiXCR anew, one entry per CDR3 protein. The repertoire consists of about 540,000 distinct CDR3 sequences, with roughly 25% occurring once and the leading ten covering 2.8%. This CDR3 has 14 amino acids. The V gene's germline CDR1 is SGHRS and CDR2 YFSETQ. V lost 0 bases and J lost 7; bases outside the gene matches: 5. The sample also formed part of further work on T cells expressing NK-cell markers. That work adds: Synthesis of TCR beta cDNA relied on 5'RACE template switching carrying UMIs. Sorted CD3+CD56+NKG2C+, CD3+CD56+NKG2C- and CD3+CD56-NKG2C+ T cells provided the TCR beta repertoires. HCMV serostatus: seven of eight sequenced donors positive, one negative. A few of the donors also had these clonotypes leading their CD3+CD56-NKG2C+ fraction. Certain NKG2C+ T cell clones were expanded, and their HCMV specificity remained unclear.

This sequence joins TRBV5-1 and TRBJ2-5, with TRBD2 matching over 8 bases. This TCR came from a man aged 50-59 years who received an inactivated influenza vaccine. The sample was CD4+ T cells sorted from PBMCs, taken approximately 12 days after vaccination. The CDR3 sequence is CASSLELADGTQYF. CDR3 nucleotide sequence: TGCGCCAGCAGCTTGGAACTAGCGGACGGGACCCAGTACTTC.